This TCR beta chain was found in a study of T cells in localized non-small cell lung cancer. Study-level results: The tumor had only one region sequenced, so heterogeneity remains possible. It was uninvolved adjacent lung that showed the highest T cell clonality, exceeding tumor.

The assay was immunoSEQ multiplex PCR, and TCRdb's table has in-frame clones only and misses some. This sample has thousands of clones, with about 15% found just once. This clone came up many times. Its target is unknown. The material was normal lung tissue next to the tumor, obtained before any cancer treatment. This receptor was identified in a male donor aged 60 or over with stage II squamous cell lung carcinoma.

CDR3 sequence (DNA): TGTGCCAGCAGCCCGGGGGGCAGTAGCAATCAGCCCCAGCATTTT. As protein: CASSPGGSSNQPQHF. The chain couples TRBV11-3 to TRBJ1-5, with D possibly matching TRBD1 (6 bases). The germline CDR1 and CDR2 sequences are SGHNT and YENEEA. CDR3 length equals 15 residues. The V gene lost 5 bases and the J gene lost 0 bases, with 11 bases spanning the gap.